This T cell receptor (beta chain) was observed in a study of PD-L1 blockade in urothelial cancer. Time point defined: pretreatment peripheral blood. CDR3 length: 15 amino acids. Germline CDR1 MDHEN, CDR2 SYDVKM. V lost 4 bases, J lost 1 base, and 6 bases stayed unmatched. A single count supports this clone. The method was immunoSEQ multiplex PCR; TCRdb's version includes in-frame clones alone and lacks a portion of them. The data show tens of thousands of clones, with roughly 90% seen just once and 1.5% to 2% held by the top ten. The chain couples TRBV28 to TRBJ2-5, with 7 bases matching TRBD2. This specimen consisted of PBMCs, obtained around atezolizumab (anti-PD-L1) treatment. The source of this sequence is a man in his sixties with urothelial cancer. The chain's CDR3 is CASSSPKRGQETQYF. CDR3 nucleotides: TGTGCCAGCAGTTCCCCAAAGCGGGGCCAAGAGACCCAGTACTTC.